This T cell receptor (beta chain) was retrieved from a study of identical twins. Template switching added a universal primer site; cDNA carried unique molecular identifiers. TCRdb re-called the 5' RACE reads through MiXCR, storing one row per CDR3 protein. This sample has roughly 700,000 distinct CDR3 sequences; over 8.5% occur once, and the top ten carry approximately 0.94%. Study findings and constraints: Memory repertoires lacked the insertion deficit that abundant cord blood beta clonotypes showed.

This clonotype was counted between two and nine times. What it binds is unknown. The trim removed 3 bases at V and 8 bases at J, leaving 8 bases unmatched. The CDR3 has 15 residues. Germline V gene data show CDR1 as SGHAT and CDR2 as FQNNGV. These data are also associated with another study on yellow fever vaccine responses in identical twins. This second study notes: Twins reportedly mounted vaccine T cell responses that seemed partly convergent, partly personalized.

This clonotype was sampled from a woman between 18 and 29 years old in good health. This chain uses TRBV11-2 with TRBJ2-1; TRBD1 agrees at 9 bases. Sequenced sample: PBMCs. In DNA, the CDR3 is TGTGCCAGCAGCTTCCGGAACAGGGGGCAGGATGAGCAGTTCTTC. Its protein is CASSFRNRGQDEQFF.